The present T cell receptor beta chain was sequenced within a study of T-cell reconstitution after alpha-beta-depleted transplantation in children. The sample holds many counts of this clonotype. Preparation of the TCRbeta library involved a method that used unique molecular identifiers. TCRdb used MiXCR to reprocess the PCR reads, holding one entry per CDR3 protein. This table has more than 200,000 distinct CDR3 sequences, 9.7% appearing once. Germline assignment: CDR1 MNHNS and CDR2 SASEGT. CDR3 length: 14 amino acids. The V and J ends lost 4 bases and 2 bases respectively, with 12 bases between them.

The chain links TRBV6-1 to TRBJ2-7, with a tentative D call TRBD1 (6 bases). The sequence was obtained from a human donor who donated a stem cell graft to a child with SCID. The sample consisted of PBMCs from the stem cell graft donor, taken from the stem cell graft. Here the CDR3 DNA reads TGTGCCAGCAGTGCACAGGGAAAAGCCTACGAGCAGTACTTC. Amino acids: CASSAQGKAYEQYF.